This T cell receptor beta chain was profiled in a study of blood T cell repertoires in COVID-19. Study background: Sources were T cells, B-cell-depleted T cells, or PBMCs; the material itself was cDNA or gDNA.

This study enrolled people aged about 18 to 100 from 24 US geographic areas. Assignment of participants to cohorts was predicated upon participant-reported clinical history. In the study's own analysis: Amplification of reference gene primers was used by the study to estimate nucleated cell counts. Sequencing used immunoSEQ multiplex PCR; TCRdb keeps in-frame clones, though not all of them. The V and J calls and clone size are taken from that table; D and trimming were inferred from the DNA. The data contain 200,000 or so clones, roughly 80% of them singletons. The CDR3 consists of 15 residues. Looked up from germline, CDR1 is SGHAT and CDR2 is FQNNGV. The ends were cut back, 5 bases at V and 4 bases at J, with 15 bases in the middle.

The receptor comes from a woman between 40 and 55 years old with acute COVID-19. This chain uses TRBV11-2 with TRBJ1-3, with D perhaps TRBD1 (5 bases). The sample was PBMCs or T cells enriched from blood (not recorded which). The CDR3 protein is CASSLTSRAGNTIYF. Here the CDR3 DNA reads TGTGCCAGCAGCCTCACCTCCAGGGCCGGAAACACCATATATTTT.